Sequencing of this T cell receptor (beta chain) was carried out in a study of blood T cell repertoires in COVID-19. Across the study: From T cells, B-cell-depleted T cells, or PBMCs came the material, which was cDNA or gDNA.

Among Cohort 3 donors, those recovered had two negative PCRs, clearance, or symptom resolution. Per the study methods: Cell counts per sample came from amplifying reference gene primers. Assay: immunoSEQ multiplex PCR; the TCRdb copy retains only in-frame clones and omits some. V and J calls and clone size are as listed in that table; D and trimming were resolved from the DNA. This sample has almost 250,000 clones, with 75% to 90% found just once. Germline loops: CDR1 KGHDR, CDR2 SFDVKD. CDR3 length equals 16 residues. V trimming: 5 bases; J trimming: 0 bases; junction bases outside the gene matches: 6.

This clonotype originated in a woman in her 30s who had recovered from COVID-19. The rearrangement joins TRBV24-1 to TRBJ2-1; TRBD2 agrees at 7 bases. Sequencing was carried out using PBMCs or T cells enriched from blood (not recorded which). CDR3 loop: CATSGASGDSYNEQFF. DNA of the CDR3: TGTGCCACCAGTGGGGCTAGCGGAGACTCCTACAATGAGCAGTTCTTC.